This entry lists 3 T cell receptor beta chains sequenced from one sample in a study of molecular identifiers for immune sequencing clone quantification. TCRdb processed the PCR reads anew with MiXCR; each CDR3 protein has one entry. This sample carries over 85,000 distinct CDR3 sequences, about a third of them seen once, and the ten largest clones take about a tenth. The sequencing input was naive CD8+ T cells from blood, with Jurkat cell RNA spiked in. Indicated subset: FACS-sorted CD8+CD4-CCR7+CD45RA+ naive T cells. All receptors derive from a human donor in good health. Some libraries in this study had Jurkat cell RNA spiked in.

At least ten counts were recorded for this clonotype. The chain uses TRBV28 and TRBJ2-5; D is unclear. CDR3 length: 11 residues. Looked up from germline, CDR1 is MDHEN and CDR2 is SYDVKM. With 2 bases removed from V and 5 bases from J, the gap between germline ends came to 3 bases. CDR3 protein: CASSLMETQYF. CDR3 coding DNA: TGTGCCAGCAGTTTAATGGAGACCCAGTACTTC. Full variable domain (outside the CDR3, taken from reference TRBV28 and TRBJ2-5): DVKVTQSSRYLVKRTGEKVFLECVQDMDHENMFWYRQDPGLGLRLIYFSYDVKMKEKGDIPEGYSVSREKKERFSLILESASTNQTSMYLCASSLMETQYFGPGTRLLVL.

Many counts were recorded for this clonotype. V is TRBV29-1 and J is TRBJ2-3; perhaps TRBD1 as D (6 bases). CDR3 size: 12 residues. The V end was cut by 5 bases, the J end by 6 bases, with 12 bases between. The germline CDR1 and CDR2 sequences are SQVTM and ANQGSEA. The CDR3 DNA is TGCAGCGTTCCTCCAACAGGGGATACGCAGTATTTT. Amino acids: CSVPPTGDTQYF.

Remarks on this clonotype: Likely a read error: the CDR3 ends without its conserved phenylalanine or tryptophan. This sequence joins TRBV6-5 and TRBJ1-5, with 7 bases lining up with TRBD1. CDR1 and CDR2 from the germline V gene are MNHEY and SVGAGI. The CDR3 has 14 residues. J was trimmed by 4 bases and V by 5 bases; bases with no gene match: 5. As DNA, the CDR3 is TGTGCCAGCAGTCTCGGACAGGCGAATCAGCCCCAGCATCTT. It specifies CASSLGQANQPQHL.